These T cell receptor beta chains were read from a single sample in a study of cytomegalovirus exposure and HLA in healthy donors. This table comes from immunoSEQ multiplex PCR, and its TCRdb copy is limited to in-frame clones, with some not included. The sample table sets out about 58,000 clones. The sample comprised PBMCs. The source is a woman under 30 in good health and CMV-seronegative. Each CDR3 is given with its conserved first and last residue. Fields, in order: V gene, D gene, CDR3 length, J gene, CDR3 DNA, CDR3 protein. A D gene is named only where the DNA matches it firmly.

TRBV5-1	TRBD2	16	TRBJ2-3	TGCGCCAGCAGCTTCGGACTAGCGGGGGATTTGAATACGCAGTATTTT	CASSFGLAGDLNTQYF
TRBV7-9	TRBD2	15	TRBJ2-7	TGTGCCAGCAGACCGACTAGCGGGAGATATTACGAGCAGTACTTC	CASRPTSGRYYEQYF
TRBV10-3	.	19	TRBJ1-3	TGTGCCATCAGTGAGTCGTATGGGGGAACAGGGCCCTCTGGAAACACCATATATTTT	CAISESYGGTGPSGNTIYF
TRBV28	TRBD1	17	TRBJ2-7	TGTGCCAGCAGTGTGAATTGGGGACAGGTTGTTGTCTACGAGCAGTACTTC	CASSVNWGQVVVYEQYF
TRBV11-2	.	13	TRBJ1-6	TGTGCCAGCAGCTTAGAGACAGCTACACCCCTCCACTTT	CASSLETATPLHF
TRBV7-3	TRBD2	15	TRBJ2-3	TGTGCCAGCAGCTTACTAGCGGGAGCGTCAGATACGCAGTATTTT	CASSLLAGASDTQYF
TRBV2	.	14	TRBJ1-1	TGTGCCAGCAGTGGGATGGGCAAGGACACTGAAGCTTTCTTT	CASSGMGKDTEAFF
TRBV5-4	TRBD1	14	TRBJ2-7	TGTGCCAGCAGCTTGCCAGGGGGACCCTACGAGCAGTACTTC	CASSLPGGPYEQYF
TRBV7-2	.	18	TRBJ2-7	TGTGCCAGCAGCTTAGTGCCCCAGGTTCAGGGGACCCCCTACGAGCAGTACTTC	CASSLVPQVQGTPYEQYF
TRBV5-1	TRBD2	15	TRBJ2-5	TGCGCCAGCAGCTTGTTCTCTAGCGGCGAAGAGACCCAGTACTTC	CASSLFSSGEETQYF
TRBV28	.	14	TRBJ1-5	TGTGCCAGCAGTTCCAGGGTTAGCAATCAGCCCCAGCATTTT	CASSSRVSNQPQHF
TRBV6-5	.	14	TRBJ2-3	TGTGCCAGCAGTCGACTAGATGACACAGATACGCAGTATTTT	CASSRLDDTDTQYF
TRBV19	TRBD1	17	TRBJ1-6	TGTGCCAGTAGAAAAGAGCAGGGGGTCGCCTATAATTCACCCCTCCACTTT	CASRKEQGVAYNSPLHF
TRBV18	.	14	TRBJ1-4	TGTGCCAGCTCACCTCGAGGGATTGGGGAAAAACTGTTTTTT	CASSPRGIGEKLFF
TRBV6-5	.	13	TRBJ1-5	TGTGCCAGCAGTTACTCGAGGGATCGGCCCCAGCATTTT	CASSYSRDRPQHF
TRBV11-1	.	13	TRBJ1-2	TGTGCCAGCAGCTTTTCAGGGAATAGCGGCTACACCTTC	CASSFSGNSGYTF
TRBV5-4	TRBD1	15	TRBJ1-1	TGTGCCAGCAGCGCGACAGGGGCCTTCTCCACTGAAGCTTTCTTT	CASSATGAFSTEAFF
TRBV7-9	TRBD1	13	TRBJ1-5	TGTGCCAGCAGCTCCTCCAGGGGGCAGCCCCAGCATTTT	CASSSSRGQPQHF
TRBV4-2	TRBD2	17	TRBJ2-5	TGTGCCAGCAGCCGTCGAGGAAGGACTAGCGAGCAAGAGACCCAGTACTTC	CASSRRGRTSEQETQYF
TRBV2	.	11	TRBJ1-1	TGTGCCAGCAGGCAGACTCTTGAAGCTTTCTTT	CASRQTLEAFF
TRBV2	TRBD1	14	TRBJ1-1	TGTGCCAGCAGTCTTCAGGGGGCGAACACTGAAGATTTCTTT	CASSLQGANTEDFF
TRBV5-1	TRBD2	14	TRBJ2-7	TGCGCCAGCAGTAGGACTAGCGCTCCCTACGAGCAGTACTTC	CASSRTSAPYEQYF
TRBV4-1	.	15	TRBJ2-5	TGCGCCAGCAGCCGAAGGGCGCTAGCTCAGGAGACCCAGTACTTC	CASSRRALAQETQYF
TRBV11-2	.	15	TRBJ2-7	TGTGCCAGCAGCTTATCCGGGACAAGGACCTACGAGCAGTACTTC	CASSLSGTRTYEQYF
TRBV4-1	.	17	TRBJ2-2	TGCGCCAGCAGCCAAGAAGGCAGGGTAGCCAACACCGGGGAGCTGTTTTTT	CASSQEGRVANTGELFF
TRBV7-9	.	12	TRBJ2-1	TGTGCCAGCACTACCCACCACAATGAGCAGTTCTTC	CASTTHHNEQFF
TRBV14	.	13	TRBJ1-2	TGTGCCAGCAGCCAACAGGGAGGGTATGGCTACACCTTC	CASSQQGGYGYTF
TRBV4-1	TRBD2	21	TRBJ2-3	TGCGCCAGCAGCCGACTTTGGACTAGCGGGACGATTGCATTAGGCACAGATACGCAGTATTTT	CASSRLWTSGTIALGTDTQYF
TRBV7-9	.	15	TRBJ1-5	TGTGCCAGCAGCCCCTCGGGGCAGGGGTATGGGCCCCAGCATTTT	CASSPSGQGYGPQHF
TRBV6-5	TRBD1	15	TRBJ2-7	TGTGCCAGCAGACCAACGGGACAGGGCCTCTACGAGCAGTACTTC	CASRPTGQGLYEQYF
TRBV7-3	TRBD2	16	TRBJ2-1	TGTGCCAGCAGCTTACTAGCGGGAGGGCCCTTAATCGGGCAGTTCTTC	CASSLLAGGPLIGQFF
TRBV5-1	.	16	TRBJ2-1	TGCGCCAGCAGCTCCTACGGACAGAGCTCCTACAATGAGCAGTTCTTC	CASSSYGQSSYNEQFF
TRBV7-2	.	14	TRBJ2-1	TGTGCCAGCAGCCGTGGAGGGGCCCTCAATGAGCAGTTCTTC	CASSRGGALNEQFF
TRBV6-5	TRBD2	15	TRBJ2-7	TGTGCCAGCAGCCCTTCGTGGGAGGGGAACTACGAGCAGTACTTC	CASSPSWEGNYEQYF
TRBV5-1	TRBD1	17	TRBJ1-1	TGCGCCAGCAGCTTGGTGGTAGGAGGGGGCGGGAACACTGAAGCTTTCTTT	CASSLVVGGGGNTEAFF
TRBV18	.	13	TRBJ2-2	TGTGCCAGCTCCCCCAGGTATGCCGGGGAGCTGTTTTTT	CASSPRYAGELFF
TRBV6-1	.	14	TRBJ1-1	TGTGCCAGCAGTGCACAGGTTTTGGGCACTGAAGCTTTCTTT	CASSAQVLGTEAFF
TRBV7-6	TRBD1	14	TRBJ1-1	TGTGCCAGCAGCTTCCAGGGGGACCACACTGAAGCTTTCTTT	CASSFQGDHTEAFF
TRBV19	TRBD2	16	TRBJ2-3	TGTGCCAGTATTGGGTCAATAGCGGGGAGGATGGATACGCAGTATTTT	CASIGSIAGRMDTQYF
TRBV5-1	TRBD2	13	TRBJ2-7	TGCGCCAGCACGGGACTAGCCGCCTACGAGCAGTACTTC	CASTGLAAYEQYF
TRBV9	.	13	TRBJ1-3	TGTGCCAGCAGCGTTGGCATTCGGGACACCATATATTTT	CASSVGIRDTIYF
TRBV18	.	13	TRBJ1-1	TGTGCCAGCTCCTCCAGGGTGGGCACTGAAGCTTTCTTT	CASSSRVGTEAFF
TRBV5-4	TRBD1	15	TRBJ1-2	TGTGCCAGCAGCTCAACCGGGACAGGGGATAATGGCTACACCTTC	CASSSTGTGDNGYTF
TRBV30	.	14	TRBJ1-4	TGTGCCGCCCACCGTCGGGGGGCGGAGGAAAAACTGTTTTTT	CAAHRRGAEEKLFF
TRBV19	TRBD1	15	TRBJ2-7	TGTGCCAGTAGTCCCGGGACAGGGGGCGCCTACGAGCAGTACTTC	CASSPGTGGAYEQYF
TRBV6-1	TRBD1	13	TRBJ2-7	TGTGCCACCAGGACAGGGGGAGGGTACGAGCAGTACTTC	CATRTGGGYEQYF
TRBV9	.	14	TRBJ2-7	TGTGCCAGCAGCCCCAGGGTAAGCTCCTACGAGCAGTACTTC	CASSPRVSSYEQYF
TRBV4-2	TRBD1	14	TRBJ2-7	TGTGCCAGCAGCCAAAGACAGGGGTCCTACGAGCAGTACTTC	CASSQRQGSYEQYF
TRBV6-5	TRBD1	15	TRBJ1-1	TGTGCCAGCAGTTACTCTGACAGGGTAATCGCTGAAGCTTTCTTT	CASSYSDRVIAEAFF
TRBV19	.	12	TRBJ1-2	TGTGCCAGTAGTATCAAAAACTATGGCTACACCTTC	CASSIKNYGYTF
TRBV6-6	TRBD1	16	TRBJ1-1	TGTGCCAGCAGTTACCCTAAACGGACAGGGTCTCCTGAAGCTTTCTTT	CASSYPKRTGSPEAFF
TRBV6-5	TRBD1	15	TRBJ2-7	TGTGCCAGCAGTTACAGGGGACAGGTCCCCCACGAGCAGTACTTC	CASSYRGQVPHEQYF
TRBV6-5	.	14	TRBJ1-2	TGTGCCAGCAGTTACTCACCCACGACAGATGGCTACACCTTC	CASSYSPTTDGYTF
TRBV29-1	TRBD1	13	TRBJ2-1	TGCAGCGTTGAAGGACAGGGGGGCAATGAGCAGTTCTTC	CSVEGQGGNEQFF